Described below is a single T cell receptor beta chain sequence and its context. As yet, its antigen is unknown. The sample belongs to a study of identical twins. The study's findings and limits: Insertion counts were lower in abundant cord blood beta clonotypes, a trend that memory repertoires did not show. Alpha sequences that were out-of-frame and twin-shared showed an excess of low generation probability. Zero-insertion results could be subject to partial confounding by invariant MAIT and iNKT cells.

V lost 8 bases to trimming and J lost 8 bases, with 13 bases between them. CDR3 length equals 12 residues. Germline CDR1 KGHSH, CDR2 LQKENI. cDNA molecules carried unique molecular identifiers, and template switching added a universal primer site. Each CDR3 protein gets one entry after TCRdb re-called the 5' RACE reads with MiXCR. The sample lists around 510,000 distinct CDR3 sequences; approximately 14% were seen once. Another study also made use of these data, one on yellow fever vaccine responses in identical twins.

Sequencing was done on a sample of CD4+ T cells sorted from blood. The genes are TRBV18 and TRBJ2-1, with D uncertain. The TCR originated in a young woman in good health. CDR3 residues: CASQTVADEQFF. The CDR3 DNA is TGTGCCAGCCAAACGGTGGCCGATGAGCAGTTCTTC.